These T cell receptor beta chains were read from a single sample in a study of T cell repertoires in cytomegalovirus infection. Their specific antigens are unknown. TCRdb reprocessed the reads via MiXCR and lists one record per CDR3 protein. The sample includes approximately 140,000 distinct CDR3 sequences, more than 20% seen only once; the top ten take about 37%. Sequenced material: PBMCs, sequenced either directly or after in vitro stimulation (not recorded which). The receptors were gathered from a human donor in good health (CMV status not recorded). Some clones in this sample may be carry-over from other donors' samples. The CDR3 runs from the conserved cysteine through the conserved F or W. The D gene is left open where the match is weak. Size is stated for part of the rows, as once, few or many counts, or as a class when the clone is expanded.

cdr3_nt cdr3_aa v_call clone_size j_call d_call
TGTGCCAGCAGCCGAGCTAACAATGAGCAGTTCTTC CASSRANNEQFF TRBV7-9 NA TRBJ2-1 NA
TGTGCCACCAGCGCCGGACAGGGTCCGGGCTACACCTTC CATSAGQGPGYTF TRBV15 NA TRBJ1-2 TRBD1
TGTGCCAGCAGCTTACTACTAGGGGGGTACAATGAGCAGTTCTTC CASSLLLGGYNEQFF TRBV7-6 few TRBJ2-1 NA
TGTGCCAGCAGCTTAGCACAGGGCAATCAGCCCCAGCATTTT CASSLAQGNQPQHF TRBV7-6 many TRBJ1-5 NA
TGTGCCAGCAGCCCTCGGCGGGGTGGCTACACCTTC CASSPRRGGYTF TRBV7-2 many TRBJ1-2 NA
TGTGCCAGCAGGTTGGGGGCTGGTGGCACTGAAGCTTTCTTT CASRLGAGGTEAFF TRBV13 NA TRBJ1-1 NA
TGTGCCAGCAGCAACCCACAGGGGGCAGGGAACACTGAAGCTTTCTTT CASSNPQGAGNTEAFF TRBV7-9 many TRBJ1-1 TRBD1
TGTGCCAGCAGTTTAACTAGCGGTAGCTCCTACGAGCAGTACTTC CASSLTSGSSYEQYF TRBV28 few TRBJ2-7 TRBD2
TGTGCCAGCAGCGCGTCTCTAGCGGGGGATTACGAGCAGTACTTC CASSASLAGDYEQYF TRBV7-8 NA TRBJ2-7 TRBD2
TGCGCCAGCAGTGATGTCGGGAGGGCCCAGAATGAGCAGTTCTTC CASSDVGRAQNEQFF TRBV10-2 NA TRBJ2-1 TRBD2
TGTGCCAGCATTAGACAGACAAGAAACACTGAAGCTTTCTTT CASIRQTRNTEAFF TRBV12-3/TRBV12-4 many TRBJ1-1 NA
TGTGCCAGCAGCTTAAGAGGTGGAAGAGGTGAAGCTTTCTTT CASSLRGGRGEAFF TRBV7-8 many TRBJ1-1 NA
TGTGCCAGCAGCTTAGTCCAGGGATCAGATACGCAGTATTTT CASSLVQGSDTQYF TRBV7-2 NA TRBJ2-3 NA
TGTGCCAGCAGTTTATCTGGCCGATATAGCAATCAGCCCCAGCATTTT CASSLSGRYSNQPQHF TRBV27 NA TRBJ1-5 NA
TGTGCCAGTCCGGGACTAGCGGCCTACAATGAGCAGTTCTTC CASPGLAAYNEQFF TRBV7-2 NA TRBJ2-1 TRBD2
TGTGCCAGCAGTCGGGAGGGCGAGCAGTACTTC CASSREGEQYF TRBV28 NA TRBJ2-7 TRBD2
TGTGCCAGCAGCTTAGTCGGGCAGTCCTACGAGCAGTACTTC CASSLVGQSYEQYF TRBV7-2 NA TRBJ2-7 NA
TGTGCCAGTAGTATGGGCCGGGGTTCGAGGTATGGCTACACCTTC CASSMGRGSRYGYTF TRBV19 many TRBJ1-2 NA
TGTGCCAGCAGGATTGGACTGGCGAACACTGAAGCTTTCTTT CASRIGLANTEAFF TRBV6-5 NA TRBJ1-1 NA
TGTGCCAGCTCACGGGGTCCAAGAGGCGACGAGCAGTACTTC CASSRGPRGDEQYF TRBV18 many TRBJ2-7 NA
TGTGCCAGCACCACCGGGCCCTGGGGCACTGAAGCTTTCTTT CASTTGPWGTEAFF TRBV6-2/TRBV6-3 NA TRBJ1-1 NA
TGTGCCAGCAGTTACTTCGGCGGGTTGGGGAGCACAGATACGCAGTATTTT CASSYFGGLGSTDTQYF TRBV6-2/TRBV6-3 NA TRBJ2-3 NA
TGTGCCACAAGCCCCTTGGGACACAACGGAAACACCATATATTTT CATSPLGHNGNTIYF TRBV6-2/TRBV6-3 NA TRBJ1-3 NA
TGTGCCACCAGTACAATCAAGGGACGTCGCGTCGAGCAGTACTTC CATSTIKGRRVEQYF TRBV24-1 NA TRBJ2-7 NA
TGTGCCAGTAGTATATGGGCAGGGGGGAAGAATCAGCCCCAGCATTTT CASSIWAGGKNQPQHF TRBV19 NA TRBJ1-5 TRBD1
TGTGCCAGCAGTTGGACGGGAATGAACACTGAAGCTTTCTTT CASSWTGMNTEAFF TRBV28 many TRBJ1-1 NA
TGTGCCAGCGCTGTGGGGCTAGGCACAGATACGCAGTATTTT CASAVGLGTDTQYF TRBV7-6 NA TRBJ2-3 NA
TGTGCCAGCAGTTTAGTGCCCAGAGGGTCCTACGAGCAGTACTTC CASSLVPRGSYEQYF TRBV12-3/TRBV12-4 few TRBJ2-7 NA
TGTGCCAGCAGCTTAGGCGAACAGCCCCAGCATTTT CASSLGEQPQHF TRBV7-2 many TRBJ1-5 NA
TGTGCCAGCTCCCGCAGCGTGGCAGATACGCAGTATTTT CASSRSVADTQYF TRBV18 NA TRBJ2-3 NA
TGTGCCAGCAGCCCGGGGGGGGGGGCCAACGTCCTGACTTTC CASSPGGGANVLTF TRBV7-2 NA TRBJ2-6 TRBD2
TGTGCCAGCACCGGGGGGATCTCCTACGAGCAGTACTTC CASTGGISYEQYF TRBV5-6 NA TRBJ2-7 TRBD2
TGTGCCTGGACTGACTTTACCGGGACGTTGAAGACCCAGTACTTC CAWTDFTGTLKTQYF TRBV30 NA TRBJ2-5 NA
TGTGCCAGCAGTCGTTCTTTCTACACCTTC CASSRSFYTF TRBV7-9 NA TRBJ1-2 NA
TGTGCCAGCAGCTTTAATAGCGGGCCCCAAGAGACCCAGTACTTC CASSFNSGPQETQYF TRBV7-2 few TRBJ2-5 TRBD2
TGTGCCAGCAGTTTCGGGCGGTTCACAGATACGCAGTATTTT CASSFGRFTDTQYF TRBV12-3/TRBV12-4 few TRBJ2-3 NA
TGTGCCAGCCTAAGCGGGAGGGACTACAATGAGCAGTTCTTC CASLSGRDYNEQFF TRBV28 NA TRBJ2-1 TRBD2
TGTGCCAGCAGTTTTCGCAGACCCAAGAGTACCCAGTACTTC CASSFRRPKSTQYF TRBV12-3/TRBV12-4 NA TRBJ2-5 NA
TGCGCCAGCAGCCAAGATGTGCGACTAGCGAAGGTCGAGGGGCAGTTCTTC CASSQDVRLAKVEGQFF TRBV4-3 few TRBJ2-1 TRBD2
TGCAGCGTTGTACCGGGACAGGGTAATGAAAAACTGTTTTTT CSVVPGQGNEKLFF TRBV29-1 NA TRBJ1-4 TRBD1
TGTGCCACGAGGGGCAATACTAACAATGAGCAGTTCTTC CATRGNTNNEQFF TRBV10-3 NA TRBJ2-1 NA
TGTGCCAGCAGGGGAGGGGGACAACCCACAGATACGCAGTATTTT CASRGGGQPTDTQYF TRBV7-9 few TRBJ2-3 NA
TGTGCCAGCAGCTTAGAGACAGGGGTACGTGAAGCTTTCTTT CASSLETGVREAFF TRBV7-9 many TRBJ1-1 TRBD1
TGTGCCAGTAGTATAGGGGCGGGAGGCTCCTACGAGCAGTACTTC CASSIGAGGSYEQYF TRBV19 NA TRBJ2-7 TRBD2
TGTGCCAGCAAACCCGATTCCAGACGGACGTCTAACTATGGCTACACCTTC CASKPDSRRTSNYGYTF TRBV27 NA TRBJ1-2 NA
TGTGCCAGCAGCCGGACAGGGCTTGGCTACACCTTC CASSRTGLGYTF TRBV7-2 many TRBJ1-2 TRBD1
TGTGCCAGCAGCTCCTCCTTTGGAGGGTACTCTGGCTACACCTTC CASSSSFGGYSGYTF TRBV14 NA TRBJ1-2 NA
TGTGCCAGCAGCCTACTCGCCGCGGTAAATGAGCAGTTCTTC CASSLLAAVNEQFF TRBV11-2 NA TRBJ2-1 NA
TGCGCCAGCAGCGCGGACAACTTTAATGAAAAACTGTTTTTT CASSADNFNEKLFF TRBV5-1 NA TRBJ1-4 NA
TGTGCCAGCAACATCCTCAGGGGGCCGGGCTATGGCTACACCTTC CASNILRGPGYGYTF TRBV28 few TRBJ1-2 TRBD1
TGCGCCAGCAGCCAAGACCCGGAGATTTCCGGAAACACCATATATTTT CASSQDPEISGNTIYF TRBV4-3 many TRBJ1-3 NA
TGTGCCAGCAGGGGACTAGCGGGAATATACAATGAGCAGTTCTTC CASRGLAGIYNEQFF TRBV12-3/TRBV12-4 NA TRBJ2-1 TRBD2